These 7 T cell receptor beta chains were sequenced from one sample in a study of blood T cell repertoires in COVID-19 (dated by TCRdb to the early 2020s). Library preparation was by the immunoSEQ multiplex PCR assay. The table was pulled from immuneACCESS by TCRdb, which kept in-frame rearrangements only. Such tables lose some clones; where checked, under half of the loss comes from unresolved V genes, and the rest has no known cause. The table for this sample lists under 350,000 clones; about 82% of them were counted only once. Approximately 7.9% of the sample goes to the ten largest clones. The sequenced sample was peripheral blood. These receptors came from a human donor in a cohort sampled during active COVID-19.

As to this clone: The same CDR3 can be traced to other DNA sequences in this sample. This rearrangement joins TRBV10-3 to TRBJ1-5; the D is unclear. V lost 0 bases and J lost 5, with 5 bases in between. In germline, CDR1 is ENHRY, CDR2 SYGVKD. CDR3 length: 13 residues. The CDR3 bases are TGTGCCATCAGTGAGTCGCGGGATCAGCCCCAGCATTTT. It yields the protein CAISESRDQPQHF.

The chain links TRBV12-3 or TRBV12-4 to TRBJ1-1; no clear D. V was pared by 2 bases and J by 7 bases, with 8 bases between. The CDR3 sequence is 12 residues long. CDR3 sequence reads: CASSLSADEAFF. CDR3 bases: TGTGCCAGCAGTTTATCTGCGGATGAAGCTTTCTTT.

The chain employs TRBV28 and TRBJ1-1; 11 bases map to TRBD1. The CDR3 consists of 12 residues. V was pared by 8 bases and J by 9 bases, with 5 bases of the junction left unmatched. Germline CDR1 MDHEN, CDR2 SYDVKM. CDR3 sequence (DNA): TGTGCCAGCGGGGGGACAGGGGGAAAAGCTTTCTTT. This encodes CASGGTGGKAFF.

V gene TRBV9 combines with J gene TRBJ1-2; a weak D match, TRBD1 (6 bases). Per the germline V gene, CDR1 is SGDLS and CDR2 is YYNGEE. V lost 0 bases and J 4 bases, leaving 16 bases between the germline ends. The CDR3 covers 16 residues. CDR3 DNA sequence: TGTGCCAGCAGCGTAGCTCGGCAGGGGCCATTCTATGGCTACACCTTC. Residues: CASSVARQGPFYGYTF.

V is TRBV6-5 and J is TRBJ1-1; no firm D call. Germline V lookup: CDR1 MNHEY, CDR2 SVGAGI. The CDR3 is 13 amino acids. V lost 6 bases and J 1 base, leaving 9 bases between the germline ends. CDR3 residues: CASSSLPNTEAFF. The CDR3 DNA reads TGTGCCAGCAGCTCCCTCCCGAACACTGAAGCTTTCTTT.

Details on this clone: The same CDR3 is also encoded by other DNA sequences in this sample. This chain uses TRBV24-1 with TRBJ2-7; 7 positions agree with TRBD1. CDR1 and CDR2 (germline): KGHDR, SFDVKD. Unmatched junction bases numbered 5, after V lost 10 bases and J lost 3 bases. The CDR3 runs 12 residues. The CDR3 coding sequence is TGTGCCACTTCCGACAGGGACTACGAGCAGTACTTC. This translates into CATSDRDYEQYF.

The chain couples TRBV12-5 to TRBJ1-6; tentatively, D is TRBD1 (5 bases). CDR1 is LGHNT and CDR2 is FRNRAP in the germline V gene. With 0 bases removed from V and 8 bases from J, the gap between germline ends came to 17 bases. The CDR3 is 17 amino acids. The CDR3 DNA is TGTGCTAGTGGTTTGGTAGTCTTAGTGACAGACCATTCACCCCTCCACTTT. Amino acids: CASGLVVLVTDHSPLHF.